What follows are 19 T cell receptor beta chains derived from one specimen sequenced in a study of blood T cell repertoires in COVID-19. TCRdb's copy holds only in-frame clones and misses some; the assay was immunoSEQ multiplex PCR. This sample carries 250,000 to 300,000 clones, about nine tenths of them seen once, and the ten largest clones take around 1.5%. The sequenced sample consisted of peripheral blood. These receptors were taken from a middle-aged woman who had recovered from COVID-19.

This chain joins TRBV10-3 and TRBJ1-2, with D possibly being TRBD1 (6 bases). Trimming left V 8 bases short and J 6 bases short, with 10 bases between. The CDR3 totals 11 residues. The germline gives CDR1 ENHRY, CDR2 SYGVKD. In DNA, the CDR3 is TGTGCCATCGATAGGGGGAATGGCTACACCTTC. Protein: CAIDRGNGYTF.

This clone appeared a single time. CDR3 DNA sequence: TGCGCCAGCAGTCCCGGGACAGGGGGCACTGAAGCTTTCTTT. Translated: CASSPGTGGTEAFF. V usage is TRBV10-1 and J usage is TRBJ1-1, with TRBD1 matching 11 bases. The CDR3 totals 14 residues. The J segment lost 4 bases and the V segment lost 5 bases, leaving 3 bases of the junction unmatched. Germline CDR1 is WNHNN and CDR2 is SYGVQD (reference sequence).

This chain uses TRBV5-6 with TRBJ2-2, with D possibly being TRBD1 (6 bases). The germline V and J ends were trimmed by 1 base and 3 bases, with 13 bases remaining between them. The CDR3 covers 16 residues. Germline CDR1 is SGHDT and CDR2 is YYEEEE. CDR3 nucleotides: TGTGCCAGCAGCTTGCTCAGGGGTTCGTACACCGGGGAGCTGTTTTTT. It translates to CASSLLRGSYTGELFF.

This chain connects TRBV7-2 to TRBJ2-7; tentatively, D is TRBD1 (6 bases). The V gene lost 2 bases and the J gene lost 5 bases, with 7 bases spanning the gap. Germline values: CDR1 SGHTA, CDR2 FQGNSA. This CDR3 is 12 amino acids long. The CDR3 spells CASSLPGDEQYF. The CDR3 DNA sequence: TGTGCCAGCAGCTTACCAGGGGACGAGCAGTACTTC.

The chain recombines TRBV4-3 with TRBJ2-1; D gene ambiguous. The V end was cut by 0 bases, the J end by 5 bases, with 8 bases between. Germline loops: CDR1 LGHNA, CDR2 YSLEER. The CDR3 runs 14 residues. CDR3 in DNA: TGCGCCAGCAGCCAAGAAAGACTCAACAATGAGCAGTTCTTC. It codes for CASSQERLNNEQFF.

V and J are TRBV6-5 and TRBJ1-4, with D possibly being TRBD1 (5 bases). This CDR3 is built from 15 residues. With 2 bases removed from V and 8 bases from J, the gap between germline ends came to 15 bases. Germline V lookup: CDR1 MNHEY, CDR2 SVGAGI. The CDR3: CASSYTTGFGEKLFF. DNA for the CDR3: TGTGCCAGCAGTTACACAACAGGTTTTGGGGAAAAACTGTTTTTT.

The chain is built from TRBV25-1 and TRBJ1-5, with 9 bases lining up with TRBD1. The CDR3 is 13 amino acids. With V trimmed by 6 bases and J by 7 bases, 4 bases remained unmatched. The germline gives CDR1 MGHDK, CDR2 SYGVNS. The CDR3 region is CASSGQGTQPQHF. CDR3 DNA: TGTGCCAGCAGCGGACAGGGGACGCAGCCCCAGCATTTT. The whole variable domain, remainder taken from reference TRBV25-1 and TRBJ1-5, is EADIYQTPRYLVIGTGKKITLECSQTMGHDKMYWYQQDPGMELHLIHYSYGVNSTEKGDLSSESTVSRIRTEHFPLTLESARPSHTSQYLCASSGQGTQPQHFGDGTRLSIL.

This clone was detected only once. Written as DNA, the CDR3 is TGCGCCAGCAGCCAAGACATTCTCCGACTAGCTCAGGGGGAGACCCAGTACTTC. Amino acids: CASSQDILRLAQGETQYF. The rearrangement links TRBV4-3 to TRBJ2-5; TRBD2 might be the D (7 bases). Trimming stripped 0 bases from V and 5 bases from J, with 22 bases between. Germline V CDR1 and CDR2: LGHNA, YSLEER. The CDR3 contains 18 residues.

V is TRBV9 and J is TRBJ2-7; 8 bases map to TRBD1. The CDR3 loop spans 16 amino acids. The germline V gene encodes CDR1 SGDLS and CDR2 YYNGEE. J gave up 0 bases and V 4 bases, and 9 bases lay outside the gene matches. The CDR3 coding sequence is TGTGCCAGCAGCCCCCTAGGACAGGGAAGCTCCTACGAGCAGTACTTC. This sequence encodes CASSPLGQGSSYEQYF.

The rearrangement joins TRBV20-1 to TRBJ1-1, with no clear D. The CDR3 spans 11 residues. Trimming took off 6 bases at V and 6 bases at J, with 11 bases between the two ends. The germline CDR1 and CDR2 sequences are DFQATT and SNEGSKA (reference sequence). This chain's CDR3 is CSAPTRSEAFF. CDR3 sequence (DNA): TGCAGTGCGCCCACCAGATCTGAAGCTTTCTTT.

This clone was seen just once. The gene calls are TRBV12-3 or TRBV12-4 and TRBJ1-1, with D perhaps TRBD1 (5 bases). The CDR3 extends over 13 amino acids. The germline V and J ends were trimmed by 5 bases and 3 bases, with 10 bases remaining between them. This chain's CDR3 is CASSPPGDTEAFF. DNA of the CDR3: TGTGCCAGCAGTCCGCCGGGGGACACTGAAGCTTTCTTT.

The rearrangement links TRBV5-4 to TRBJ1-6; a possible D gene is TRBD1 (5 bases). Germline CDR1 SGHNT, CDR2 YYREEE (reference sequence). The CDR3 has 15 residues. Trimming took 3 bases from V and 10 from J, leaving 17 bases between them. The CDR3 DNA is TGTGCCAGCAGCTCTCGCCCGGGGGGAAAATCACCCCTCCACTTT. Translated, it gives CASSSRPGGKSPLHF. Combining the CDR3 with reference TRBV5-4 and TRBJ1-6 gives the whole variable domain ETGVTQSPTHLIKTRGQQVTLRCSSQSGHNTVSWYQQALGQGPQFIFQYYREEENGRGNFPPRFSGLQFPNYSSELNVNALELDDSALYLCASSSRPGGKSPLHFGNGTRLTVT.

This rearrangement joins TRBV27 to TRBJ1-5; no clear D gene. Trimming removed 3 bases from V and 2 bases from J, with 11 bases in between. CDR3 length: 15 amino acids. Per germline, CDR1 MNHEY and CDR2 SMNVEV (reference sequence). The CDR3 loop reads CASSFDAAGNQPQHF. The CDR3 DNA reads TGTGCCAGCAGTTTCGACGCGGCGGGCAATCAGCCCCAGCATTTT.

CDR3 DNA sequence: TGCGCCAGCAGCGGCGGCCCAAATCCGGCAGATACGCAGTATTTT. Protein: CASSGGPNPADTQYF. V gene TRBV10-1 combines with J gene TRBJ2-3, with D hard to call. Between the trimmed V and J ends, which lost 6 bases and 4 bases, there was a span of 17 bases. The CDR3 contains 15 residues. Per germline, CDR1 WNHNN and CDR2 SYGVQD (reference sequence).

V gene TRBV6-2 or TRBV6-3 combines with J gene TRBJ2-7, with a tentative D call TRBD2 (5 bases). The CDR3 extends over 16 amino acids. CDR1 and CDR2 (germline): MNHEY, SVGEGT. Trimming took off 0 bases at V and 2 bases at J, with 14 bases between the two ends. This chain's CDR3 is CASSYSIRTGPYEQYF. CDR3 DNA: TGTGCCAGCAGTTACTCGATAAGGACTGGCCCCTACGAGCAGTACTTC.

CDR3 DNA sequence: TGTGCCAGCAGCCAAGAAGGGGGCACTGAAGCTTTCTTT. It translates to CASSQEGGTEAFF. The V call is TRBV14, the J call TRBJ1-1, with a weak D call TRBD1 (6 bases). This CDR3 is built from 13 residues. The V and J ends lost 0 bases and 4 bases respectively, with 6 bases between them. The V gene's germline CDR1 is SGHDN and CDR2 FVKESK.

This chain joins TRBV19 and TRBJ1-1; D possibly corresponds to TRBD1 (5 bases). Trimming took 11 bases from V and 4 from J, leaving 17 bases between them. The CDR3 consists of 13 residues. In germline, CDR1 is LNHDA, CDR2 SQIVND (reference sequence). CDR3 in amino acids: CASNPDGGTEAFF. In DNA, the CDR3 is TGTGCCTCAAACCCAGACGGGGGCACTGAAGCTTTCTTT.

The chain combines TRBV5-1 with TRBJ1-1; D not certain. The germline V gene has CDR1 SGHRS and CDR2 YFSETQ. The V end was cut by 0 bases, the J end by 6 bases, with 12 bases between. The CDR3 loop spans 14 amino acids. The CDR3 protein is CASSLAAGIPEAFF. The CDR3 DNA reads TGCGCCAGCAGCTTGGCAGCGGGGATCCCTGAAGCTTTCTTT. Variable domain in full (rest from reference TRBV5-1 and TRBJ1-1): KAGVTQTPRYLIKTRGQQVTLSCSPISGHRSVSWYQQTPGQGLQFLFEYFSETQRNKGNFPGRFSGRQFSNSRSEMNVSTLELGDSALYLCASSLAAGIPEAFFGQGTRLTVV.

The V and J genes are TRBV9 and TRBJ2-2; no clear D. Trimming shortened V by 4 bases and J by 5 bases, and 9 bases separated the two germline ends. This CDR3 is 13 amino acids long. The germline V gene encodes CDR1 SGDLS and CDR2 YYNGEE. Here the CDR3 DNA reads TGTGCCAGCAGCCCTCCCGCGACCGGGGAGCTGTTTTTT. Amino acid sequence: CASSPPATGELFF.